The 28 T cell receptor beta chains below come from one sample, sequenced in a study of blood T cell repertoires in COVID-19. Using immunoSEQ multiplex PCR, the repertoire was profiled, and TCRdb retains in-frame clones only, with some absent. Among about 84,000 clones listed, over 70% were seen once. The material sequenced was peripheral blood. The receptor source for this set is a man aged 45 to 65 with active or convalescent COVID-19.

This chain connects TRBV13 to TRBJ2-7; TRBD2 is a possible D gene (5 bases). The germline gives CDR1 PRHDT, CDR2 FYEKMQ (reference sequence). This CDR3 region has 15 residues. V shed 5 bases and J shed 0 bases, with 14 bases lying between them. CDR3 region: CASSPRVTVSYEQYF. The CDR3 DNA follows: TGTGCCAGCAGCCCGAGGGTGACGGTCTCCTACGAGCAGTACTTC.

The rearrangement joins TRBV9 to TRBJ1-2; 10 bases match TRBD1. CDR3 length: 14 residues. CDR1 is SGDLS, CDR2 YYNGEE, per germline. V dropped 4 bases and J dropped 9; count of bases not matched to a gene: 9. CDR3 bases: TGTGCCAGCAGCCCGGGACAGGGGTTAATGAGCTACACCTTC. Translating gives CASSPGQGLMSYTF.

The J gene is TRBJ2-1, the V gene TRBV2; TRBD1 matches 10 bases. Looked up from germline, CDR1 is SNHLY and CDR2 is FYNNEI. CDR3 length: 13 amino acids. Trimming removed 11 bases from V and 10 bases from J; junction bases left unmatched: 11. Here the CDR3 reads CARSGTGDGEQFF. In nucleotides, the CDR3 is TGTGCCCGCTCCGGGACAGGGGACGGGGAGCAGTTCTTC.

CDR3 loop: CASSYPGQLHGYTF. The CDR3 coding sequence is TGTGCCAGCAGTTACCCGGGACAGCTCCACGGCTACACCTTC. This chain uses TRBV6-2 or TRBV6-3 with TRBJ1-2, with 7 bases fitting TRBD1. V shed 2 bases and J 8 bases; nucleotides not matched to a gene: 8. Germline V CDR1 and CDR2: MNHEY, SVGEGT. The CDR3 extends over 14 amino acids.

The J gene is TRBJ1-2, the V gene TRBV5-6, with D maybe TRBD1 (5 bases). Between the trimmed V and J ends, which lost 0 bases and 2 bases, there was a span of 5 bases. Germline CDR1 SGHDT, CDR2 YYEEEE. This CDR3 has 13 residues. The CDR3: CASSLDRNYGYTF. In DNA, the CDR3 is TGTGCCAGCAGCTTGGACAGGAACTATGGCTACACCTTC.

The V gene is TRBV11-2, the J gene TRBJ2-7; D not resolved. Germline V gives CDR1 SGHAT, CDR2 FQNNGV. V lost 1 base, J lost 2 bases, and 6 bases lay in between. The CDR3 totals 13 residues. The CDR3 nucleotides are TGTGCCAGCAGCTTAGGACAAACCTACGAGCAGTACTTC. It specifies CASSLGQTYEQYF.

This chain connects TRBV24-1 to TRBJ2-7, with D unclear. From germline, CDR1 is KGHDR and CDR2 SFDVKD. Between the trimmed V and J ends, which lost 7 bases and 2 bases, there was a span of 14 bases. CDR3 length equals 14 residues. In nucleotides, the CDR3 is TGTGCCACCAGGCCATTGACTTCAACCTACGAGCAGTACTTC. Protein product: CATRPLTSTYEQYF.

The table lists this clone with a count of one. This sequence joins TRBV4-3 and TRBJ1-1, with TRBD1 identical over 7 bases. With 1 base clipped from V and 4 bases from J, the junction kept 6 bases outside the gene matches. CDR1 is LGHNA and CDR2 is YSLEER in the germline V gene. The CDR3 has 15 residues. The CDR3 here is CASSQVRSGGTEAFF. CDR3 bases: TGCGCCAGCAGCCAAGTAAGGTCAGGGGGCACTGAAGCTTTCTTT.

The rearrangement uses TRBV2 and TRBJ2-3, with D possibly being TRBD2 (6 bases). Germline-derived CDR1 and CDR2 are SNHLY and FYNNEI. The CDR3 extends over 15 amino acids. With 3 bases removed from V and 0 bases from J, the gap between germline ends came to 10 bases. In nucleotides, the CDR3 is TGTGCCAGCAGTGATCCGGGGGTTAGCACAGATACGCAGTATTTT. Amino acids: CASSDPGVSTDTQYF.

The DNA for the CDR3 is TGTGCCAGCAGCTTGATGACACGGAACACGGGAGGCTACACCTTC. Translated: CASSLMTRNTGGYTF. V usage is TRBV5-4 and J usage is TRBJ1-2; D is ambiguous. V was cut by 1 base and J by 8 bases, with 18 bases left in between. The CDR3 runs to 15 residues. Germline CDR1 is SGHNT and CDR2 is YYREEE (reference sequence).

The V and J genes are TRBV9 and TRBJ2-7; 9 positions match TRBD1. V shed 4 bases and J 4 bases; nucleotides not matched to a gene: 9. Germline CDR1 SGDLS, CDR2 YYNGEE. The CDR3 consists of 15 residues. CDR3 DNA: TGTGCCAGCAGCATCGGGACAGGGAATTTTTACGAGCAGTACTTC. It translates to CASSIGTGNFYEQYF.

The V call is TRBV20-1, the J call TRBJ1-1; D gene uncertain. The length of the CDR3 is 10 residues. Germline V gene sequence: CDR1 DFQATT, CDR2 SNEGSKA (reference sequence). V lost 6 bases to trimming and J lost 5 bases, with 7 bases between them. The CDR3 nucleotides are TGCAGTGCCGGGTGGACTGAAGCTTTCTTT. Residues: CSAGWTEAFF.

This sequence joins TRBV19 and TRBJ1-3; unclear D gene. The V gene's germline CDR1 is LNHDA and CDR2 SQIVND (reference sequence). The germline V and J ends were trimmed by 11 bases and 5 bases, with 13 bases remaining between them. The CDR3 sequence is 12 residues long. CDR3 in amino acids: CAAEEGRNTIYF. Here the CDR3 DNA reads TGTGCCGCCGAGGAGGGAAGAAACACCATATATTTT.

V gene TRBV3-1 (or the pseudogene TRBV3-2) combines with J gene TRBJ2-4; possibly TRBD1 for D (5 bases). Germline CDR1 is LGHDT and CDR2 is YNNKEL (reference sequence). V gave up 1 base and J gave up 6 bases, with 10 bases separating them. The CDR3 loop spans 14 amino acids. The CDR3 DNA reads as TGTGCCAGCAGCCAAGCTGGCCAGGGAAACATTCAGTACTTC. It encodes CASSQAGQGNIQYF.

This rearrangement joins TRBV4-3 to TRBJ1-4; 9 bases align to TRBD1. Germline trimming cut 8 bases from V and 5 bases from J; bases unmatched to any gene: 6. This CDR3 comprises 14 residues. CDR1 is LGHNA and CDR2 is YSLEER in the germline V gene. The chain's CDR3 is CASSPGQGNEKLFF. The CDR3 region has the DNA TGCGCCAGCTCTCCGGGACAGGGAAATGAAAAACTGTTTTTT.

CDR3 amino acids: CASRAGTGIRYEQYF. The CDR3 DNA sequence: TGTGCCAGCAGGGCCGGGACAGGGATTCGGTACGAGCAGTACTTC. This chain connects TRBV2 to TRBJ2-7; 9 nucleotides agree with TRBD1. This CDR3 comprises 15 residues. Germline V gene data show CDR1 as SNHLY and CDR2 as FYNNEI. V lost 6 bases to trimming and J lost 4 bases; unmatched junction nucleotides: 10.

The genes are TRBV19 and TRBJ2-7, with D possibly matching TRBD2 (5 bases). V was clipped by 9 bases and J by 0 bases, with 21 bases between them. The CDR3 has 16 residues. CDR1 is LNHDA and CDR2 is SQIVND in the germline V gene (reference sequence). CDR3 protein: CASHTPRGPLSYEQYF. The CDR3 DNA reads TGTGCCAGCCACACCCCCCGAGGGCCGCTCTCCTACGAGCAGTACTTC.

The chain uses TRBV6-5 and TRBJ1-2; possibly TRBD1 for D (5 bases). This CDR3 spans 12 amino acids. The ends were cut back, 2 bases at V and 7 bases at J, with 8 bases in the middle. The germline gives CDR1 MNHEY, CDR2 SVGAGI. The CDR3 DNA sequence: TGTGCCAGCAGTTACAGGGGCGCTGGCTACACCTTC. Translated, it gives CASSYRGAGYTF.

The chain employs TRBV7-8 and TRBJ2-2; 7 bases are a match to TRBD1. There are 17 residues in the CDR3. After removal of 1 base from V and 4 bases from J, the junction contained 9 bases not matched to a gene. Germline V gene lookup returns CDR1 SGHVS and CDR2 FQNEAQ. CDR3 loop: CASSLGYRGFATGELFF. Here the CDR3 DNA reads TGTGCCAGCAGCTTAGGATACAGGGGATTTGCCACCGGGGAGCTGTTTTTT. The full variable domain, rest sourced from reference TRBV7-8 and TRBJ2-2, is GAGVSQSPRYKVAKRGQDVALRCDPISGHVSLFWYQQALGQGPEFLTYFQNEAQLDKSGLPSDRFFAERPEGSVSTLKIQRTQQEDSAVYLCASSLGYRGFATGELFFGEGSRLTVL.

CDR3 sequence (DNA): TGTGCCAGCAGTTCCAGGGGGCTTGATACGCAGTATTTT. Translation gives CASSSRGLDTQYF. The chain links TRBV27 to TRBJ2-3, with 8 bases matching TRBD1. The CDR3 is made up of 13 amino acids. CDR1 and CDR2 from the germline V gene are MNHEY and SMNVEV (reference sequence). The V and J ends lost 4 bases and 6 bases, in that order; junction bases with no gene match: 3.

The CDR3 coding sequence is TGCGCCAGCAGCTCTACCAGGGGAAATCAGCCCCAGCATTTT. It encodes CASSSTRGNQPQHF. The V call is TRBV4-1, the J call TRBJ1-5; D might be TRBD1 (6 bases). The V gene's germline CDR1 is MGHRA and CDR2 YSYEKL. The CDR3 contains 14 residues. V was shortened by 5 bases and J by 4 bases, with 12 bases between the two germline ends.

The J gene is TRBJ1-1, the V gene TRBV4-1; D remains unclear. The CDR3 totals 12 residues. With 4 bases removed from V and 7 bases from J, the gap between germline ends came to 10 bases. Germline V gene sequence: CDR1 MGHRA, CDR2 YSYEKL. CDR3 in DNA: TGCGCCAGCAGCCGAGGGTTGGGTGAAGCTTTCTTT. This translates into CASSRGLGEAFF.

This clone has only one observation. The chain uses TRBV6-1 and TRBJ1-6, with 7 bases lining up with TRBD1. CDR1 and CDR2 (germline): MNHNS, SASEGT. Germline trimming cut 0 bases from V and 10 bases from J; bases unmatched to any gene: 6. The CDR3 runs to 15 residues. CDR3 residues: CASSEAIGGRSPLHF. The CDR3 DNA sequence: TGTGCCAGCAGTGAAGCGATAGGGGGCCGCTCACCCCTCCACTTT.

This clone was observed a single time. The rearrangement joins TRBV9 to TRBJ2-5, with 8 bases aligning to TRBD2. Trimming took 2 bases from V and 5 from J; bases not matched to a gene: 5. CDR1 and CDR2 from the germline V gene are SGDLS and YYNGEE. CDR3 length: 14 amino acids. CDR3 loop: CASSVRGGRETQYF. In nucleotides, the CDR3 is TGTGCCAGCAGCGTTCGGGGGGGCAGGGAGACCCAGTACTTC.

This sequence joins TRBV19 and TRBJ1-1, with D unresolved. The V end lost 3 bases, the J end lost 5 bases, and 13 bases lay between the germline ends. Germline assignment: CDR1 LNHDA and CDR2 SQIVND (reference sequence). The CDR3 length is 14 residues. The DNA of the CDR3 is TGTGCCAGTAGTATCTACACCAAGAGGACTGAAGCTTTCTTT. Protein: CASSIYTKRTEAFF.

Only a few counts were recorded for this clone. This chain connects TRBV7-9 to TRBJ2-1; a possible D gene is TRBD2 (5 bases). Trimming removed 1 base at V and 7 bases at J, with 14 bases between. The CDR3 contains 15 residues. CDR1 is SEHNR and CDR2 is FQNEAQ in the germline V gene (reference sequence). In DNA form, the CDR3 reads TGTGCCAGCAGCTTAGTGGCAATCCGCGGGAATGAGCAGTTCTTC. The encoded protein is CASSLVAIRGNEQFF.

V is TRBV19 and J is TRBJ2-7, with TRBD2 matching 11 bases. The CDR3 totals 14 residues. Losses at the gene ends were 3 bases for V and 7 bases for J; bases not matched to a gene: 5. From germline, CDR1 is LNHDA and CDR2 SQIVND (reference sequence). CDR3 sequence (DNA): TGTGCCAGTAGTATCTTCCTAGCGGGGGGAGAGCAGTACTTC. It translates to CASSIFLAGGEQYF.

This clone was found once. The chain recombines TRBV19 with TRBJ1-1; D is perhaps TRBD1 (5 bases). Per the germline V gene, CDR1 is LNHDA and CDR2 is SQIVND (reference sequence). This CDR3 comprises 15 residues. The V end was cut by 4 bases, the J end by 5 bases, with 17 bases between. The CDR3 DNA follows: TGTGCCAGTAGTACAAAGACAGATATCGGGACTGAAGCTTTCTTT. Protein: CASSTKTDIGTEAFF. Filled out from reference TRBV19 and TRBJ1-1, the complete variable domain reads DGGITQSPKYLFRKEGQNVTLSCEQNLNHDAMYWYRQDPGQGLRLIYYSQIVNDFQKGDIAEGYSVSREKKESFPLTVTSAQKNPTAFYLCASSTKTDIGTEAFFGQGTRLTVV.